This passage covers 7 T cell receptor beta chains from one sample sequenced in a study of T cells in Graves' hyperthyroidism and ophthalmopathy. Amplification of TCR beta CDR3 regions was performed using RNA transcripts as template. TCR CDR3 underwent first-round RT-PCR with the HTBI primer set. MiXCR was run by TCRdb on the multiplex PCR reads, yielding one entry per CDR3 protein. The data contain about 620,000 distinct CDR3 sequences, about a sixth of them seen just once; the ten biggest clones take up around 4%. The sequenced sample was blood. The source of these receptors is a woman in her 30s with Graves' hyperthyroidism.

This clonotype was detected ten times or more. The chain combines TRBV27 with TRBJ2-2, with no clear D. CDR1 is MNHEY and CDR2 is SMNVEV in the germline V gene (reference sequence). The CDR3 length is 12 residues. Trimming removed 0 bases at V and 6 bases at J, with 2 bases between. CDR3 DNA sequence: TGTGCCAGCAGTTTATCCGCCGGGGAGCTGTTTTTT. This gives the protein CASSLSAGELFF.

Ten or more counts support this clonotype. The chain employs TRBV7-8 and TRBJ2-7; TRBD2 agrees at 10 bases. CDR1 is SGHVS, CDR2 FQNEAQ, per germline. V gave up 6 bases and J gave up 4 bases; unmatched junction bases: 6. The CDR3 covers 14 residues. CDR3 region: CASRLSGRMYEQYF. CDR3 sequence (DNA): TGTGCCAGCAGACTTAGCGGGAGGATGTACGAGCAGTACTTC.

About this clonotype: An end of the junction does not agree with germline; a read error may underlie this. The CDR3 region has the DNA TGTGCCAGTAGTCTCCCGGATTGGGGCACTCAAGCTTTCTTT. Protein: CASSLPDWGTQAFF. This chain uses TRBV19 with TRBJ1-1; D is perhaps TRBD1 (5 bases). CDR1 LNHDA and CDR2 SQIVND come from the germline V gene (reference sequence). The CDR3 runs to 14 residues.

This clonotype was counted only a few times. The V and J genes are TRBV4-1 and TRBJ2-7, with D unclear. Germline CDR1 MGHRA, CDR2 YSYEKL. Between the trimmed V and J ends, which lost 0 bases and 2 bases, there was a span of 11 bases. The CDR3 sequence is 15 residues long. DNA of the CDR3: TGCGCCAGCAGCCAAGATACCCCAGGTCCCTACGAGCAGTACTTC. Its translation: CASSQDTPGPYEQYF.

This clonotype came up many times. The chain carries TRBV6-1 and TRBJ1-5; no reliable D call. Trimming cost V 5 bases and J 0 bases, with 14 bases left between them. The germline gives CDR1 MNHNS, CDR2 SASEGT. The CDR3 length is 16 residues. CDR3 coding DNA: TGTGCCAGCAGTTCCTTCGCTAGTGTTAGCAATCAGCCCCAGCATTTT. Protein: CASSSFASVSNQPQHF.

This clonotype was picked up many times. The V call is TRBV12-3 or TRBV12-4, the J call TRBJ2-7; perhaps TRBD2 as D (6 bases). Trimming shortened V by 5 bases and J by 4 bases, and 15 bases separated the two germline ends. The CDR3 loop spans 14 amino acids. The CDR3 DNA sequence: TGTGCCAGCAGTGCAGGGATCGGACTATACGAGCAGTACTTC. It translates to CASSAGIGLYEQYF.

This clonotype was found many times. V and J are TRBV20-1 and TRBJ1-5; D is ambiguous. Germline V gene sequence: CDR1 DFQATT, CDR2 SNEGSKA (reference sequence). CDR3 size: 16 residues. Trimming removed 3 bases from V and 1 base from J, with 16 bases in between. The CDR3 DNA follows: TGCAGTGCTAGCAACTCCTACCTGGGGAGCAATCAGCCCCAGCATTTT. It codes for CSASNSYLGSNQPQHF.